These 23 T cell receptor beta chains came from one sample sequenced in a study of T cell responses to AZD1222 COVID-19 vaccine. Here immunoSEQ multiplex PCR was the method, and the copy in TCRdb shows in-frame clones only, minus some. This table has around 99,000 clones, around 92% appearing once. The sequences come from peripheral blood, collected 28 days after the second AZD1222 dose. These receptors were taken from an adult who received the AZD1222 COVID-19 vaccine.

This chain links TRBV5-1 with TRBJ2-1, with 15 nucleotides matching TRBD2. Germline values: CDR1 SGHRS, CDR2 YFSETQ. The CDR3 spans 18 residues. V was clipped by 5 bases and J by 6 bases; unmatched bases: 12. CDR3 DNA sequence: TGCGCCAGCAGTTTACGGACTAGCGGGGGGGTCCTAACCAATGAGCAGTTCTTC. Its translation: CASSLRTSGGVLTNEQFF.

Worth noting for this clone: One end of the junction is discordant with germline, which a read error may explain. CDR3 sequence reads: CASSHPSLRGSPDAFF. DNA for the CDR3: TGTGCCAGCAGCCACCCATCCCTGCGGGGTAGTCCTGACGCTTTCTTT. The rearrangement links TRBV3-1 (or the pseudogene TRBV3-2) to TRBJ1-1, with unresolved D. The CDR3 loop spans 16 amino acids. Germline loops: CDR1 LGHDT, CDR2 YNNKEL (reference sequence).

The sample holds a few counts of this clone. The rearrangement joins TRBV4-3 to TRBJ2-1, with D possibly TRBD1 on 6 matching bases. Trimming removed 0 bases at V and 3 bases at J, with 12 bases between. Germline V lookup: CDR1 LGHNA, CDR2 YSLEER. This CDR3 is built from 16 residues. DNA of the CDR3: TGCGCCAGCAGCCAAGACGGTCAGGGGAACTACAATGAGCAGTTCTTC. Protein product: CASSQDGQGNYNEQFF.

The gene calls are TRBV5-4 and TRBJ1-2; D unresolved. Trimming left V 5 bases short and J 7 bases short, with 21 bases between. The CDR3 covers 15 residues. Germline CDR1 reads SGHNT; CDR2 reads YYREEE (reference sequence). CDR3 residues: CASSSGRGLGGGYTF. In DNA form, the CDR3 reads TGTGCCAGCAGTTCCGGACGGGGATTGGGCGGTGGCTACACCTTC.

The rearrangement links TRBV19 to TRBJ2-3; maybe TRBD2 (6 bases). The CDR3 has 16 amino acids. Germline CDR1 reads LNHDA; CDR2 reads SQIVND (reference sequence). With 3 bases removed from V and 0 bases from J, the gap between germline ends came to 13 bases. The CDR3 loop reads CASSMLGRSSTDTQYF. CDR3 DNA sequence: TGTGCCAGTAGTATGCTCGGGAGAAGCAGCACAGATACGCAGTATTTT.

The chain employs TRBV3-1 (or the pseudogene TRBV3-2) and TRBJ1-2, with 9 bases fitting TRBD1. The CDR3 contains 15 residues. The germline V gene has CDR1 LGHDT and CDR2 YNNKEL (reference sequence). V lost 4 bases and J lost 2; bases outside the gene matches: 5. This chain's CDR3 is CASSLGTGRNYGYTF. CDR3 in DNA: TGTGCCAGCAGCCTCGGGACAGGGAGGAACTATGGCTACACCTTC.

The rearrangement joins TRBV5-4 to TRBJ1-6, with D unresolved. Looked up from germline, CDR1 is SGHNT and CDR2 is YYREEE (reference sequence). The V and J ends lost 4 bases and 8 bases respectively, with 16 bases between them. The CDR3 has 15 residues. The CDR3: CASSQGRARYSPLHF. The CDR3 bases are TGTGCCAGCAGCCAAGGCCGGGCTCGCTATTCACCCCTCCACTTT.

This clone was seen only a few times. The CDR3 DNA is TGTGCCAGCAGCTACAGCGGGAGAGGCCCCACAGATACGCAGTATTTT. This encodes CASSYSGRGPTDTQYF. The V gene is TRBV7-9, the J gene TRBJ2-3; 8 nucleotides match TRBD2. The CDR3 covers 16 residues. Germline CDR1 reads SEHNR; CDR2 reads FQNEAQ (reference sequence). J gave up 2 bases and V 4 bases, and 8 bases lay outside the gene matches.

V is TRBV11-2 and J is TRBJ2-1; the match to TRBD2 covers 10 bases. Germline V gene sequence: CDR1 SGHAT, CDR2 FQNNGV. The V and J ends lost 3 bases and 7 bases, in that order; junction bases with no gene match: 9. The CDR3 has 16 residues. The CDR3 coding sequence is TGTGCCAGCAGCTTTCAAGCGGGAGGGCCGCAGAATGAGCAGTTCTTC. Protein product: CASSFQAGGPQNEQFF.

The chain joins TRBV24-1 to TRBJ1-2; 8 bases align to TRBD1. The CDR3 has 13 residues. Germline V gene lookup returns CDR1 KGHDR and CDR2 SFDVKD. After removal of 4 bases from V and 7 bases from J, the junction contained 4 bases not matched to a gene. Here the CDR3 reads CATSDPGTGGYTF. DNA of the CDR3: TGTGCCACCAGTGACCCCGGGACAGGTGGCTACACCTTC.

The chain recombines TRBV19 with TRBJ2-7; a possible D gene is TRBD2 (6 bases). The V end was cut by 7 bases, the J end by 6 bases, with 10 bases between. Germline CDR1 LNHDA, CDR2 SQIVND (reference sequence). CDR3 length equals 11 residues. The CDR3 nucleotides are TGTGCCAGTACCGGGGGTTTCGAGCAGTACTTC. Translated, it gives CASTGGFEQYF.

The CDR3 nucleotides are TGTGCCAGCAGCTTATTCGGGACGGAGTCCTACGAGCAGTACTTC. It yields the protein CASSLFGTESYEQYF. The gene calls are TRBV7-8 and TRBJ2-7; D assignment may be TRBD1 or TRBD2 (5 bases each). Germline CDR1 SGHVS, CDR2 FQNEAQ. Trimming shortened V by 2 bases and J by 1 base, and 12 bases separated the two germline ends. The CDR3 is 15 residues long.

V usage is TRBV4-1 and J usage is TRBJ1-6, with TRBD1 as a possible D gene (5 bases). The CDR3 is 16 residues long. Deletions cut 0 bases from V and 4 bases from J, with 10 bases between. The germline V gene encodes CDR1 MGHRA and CDR2 YSYEKL. In DNA, the CDR3 is TGCGCCAGCAGCCAAGATTCACAGGCATATAATTCACCCCTCCACTTT. It translates to CASSQDSQAYNSPLHF.

The genes are TRBV27 and TRBJ2-4; weak D call: TRBD2 (6 bases). The CDR3 is 15 residues long. Germline V gene sequence: CDR1 MNHEY, CDR2 SMNVEV (reference sequence). V lost 7 bases, J lost 1 base, and 14 bases lay in between. DNA of the CDR3: TGTGCCAGCAAGGGAGAGGGACTCGCCAAAAACATTCAGTACTTC. This translates into CASKGEGLAKNIQYF.

The rearrangement joins TRBV19 to TRBJ1-3, with no clear D. V dropped 5 bases and J dropped 1 base, with 3 bases sitting between them. Germline CDR1 LNHDA, CDR2 SQIVND (reference sequence). This CDR3 is 12 amino acids long. CDR3: CASSPSGNTIYF. CDR3 DNA sequence: TGTGCCAGTAGTCCTTCTGGAAACACCATATATTTT.

J is TRBJ2-1 and V is TRBV5-1; the match to TRBD2 covers 13 bases. Germline V gene lookup returns CDR1 SGHRS and CDR2 YFSETQ. The CDR3 is made up of 19 amino acids. V shed 3 bases, J shed 0 bases, and the junction held 9 bases outside the gene matches. This CDR3 is CASSYGLAGASSSYNEQFF. The DNA for the CDR3 is TGCGCCAGCAGCTACGGACTAGCGGGGGCCTCGAGCTCCTACAATGAGCAGTTCTTC. The full variable domain, rest sourced from reference TRBV5-1 and TRBJ2-1, is KAGVTQTPRYLIKTRGQQVTLSCSPISGHRSVSWYQQTPGQGLQFLFEYFSETQRNKGNFPGRFSGRQFSNSRSEMNVSTLELGDSALYLCASSYGLAGASSSYNEQFFGPGTRLTVL.

V is TRBV6-5 and J is TRBJ1-1, with 7 nucleotides matching TRBD1. V lost 8 bases and J lost 4; bases outside the gene matches: 7. CDR3 length: 13 amino acids. Germline V gene data show CDR1 as MNHEY and CDR2 as SVGAGI. The DNA for the CDR3 is TGTGCCAGCTGGTGGGACAGCTCCACTGAAGCTTTCTTT. This sequence encodes CASWWDSSTEAFF.

This chain joins TRBV28 and TRBJ1-4, with 7 nucleotides matching TRBD1. V shed 5 bases, J shed 10 bases, and the junction held 10 bases outside the gene matches. CDR1 and CDR2 (germline): MDHEN, SYDVKM. The CDR3 has 14 amino acids. Here the CDR3 reads CASSPVDRAGKLFF. CDR3 nucleotides: TGTGCCAGCAGTCCAGTTGACAGGGCGGGAAAACTGTTTTTT.

CDR3 protein: CASSYTTDTQYF. DNA for the CDR3: TGTGCCAGCAGTTATACCACAGATACGCAGTATTTT. The rearrangement joins TRBV28 to TRBJ2-3; D not certain. The CDR3 is made up of 12 amino acids. Trimming took off 4 bases at V and 2 bases at J, with 4 bases between the two ends. Per the germline V gene, CDR1 is MDHEN and CDR2 is SYDVKM.

The V and J genes are TRBV27 and TRBJ2-1, with 13 bases matching TRBD2. J gave up 9 bases and V 4 bases, and 12 bases lay outside the gene matches. Looked up from germline, CDR1 is MNHEY and CDR2 is SMNVEV (reference sequence). This CDR3 is built from 17 residues. CDR3 nucleotides: TGTGCCAGCAGTTCTATCGGCTTAGGACTAGCGGGAGCTGAGCAGTTCTTC. This translates into CASSSIGLGLAGAEQFF.

This chain joins TRBV27 and TRBJ2-7; D may be TRBD1 (6 bases). The CDR3 spans 15 residues. Trimming shortened V by 6 bases and J by 2 bases, and 17 bases separated the two germline ends. The V gene's germline CDR1 is MNHEY and CDR2 SMNVEV (reference sequence). Here the CDR3 reads CASRFMTGSPYEQYF. DNA for the CDR3: TGTGCCAGCAGGTTTATGACAGGTTCCCCCTACGAGCAGTACTTC.

The chain employs TRBV5-5 and TRBJ2-7, with 7 bases lining up with TRBD1. The trim removed 3 bases at V and 2 bases at J, leaving 11 bases unmatched. The CDR3 is 16 amino acids. Germline V gene sequence: CDR1 SGHKS, CDR2 YYEKEE (reference sequence). CDR3 sequence: CASSWGTGANTYEQYF. The CDR3 nucleotides read TGTGCCAGCAGCTGGGGAACAGGGGCGAATACCTACGAGCAGTACTTC.

V and J are TRBV5-1 and TRBJ2-7; D unclear. The CDR3 length is 15 residues. From germline, CDR1 is SGHRS and CDR2 YFSETQ. V was pared by 0 bases and J by 4 bases, with 14 bases between. This CDR3 is CASSLAYGPGYEQYF. CDR3 DNA: TGCGCCAGCAGCTTGGCGTACGGGCCAGGATACGAGCAGTACTTC.